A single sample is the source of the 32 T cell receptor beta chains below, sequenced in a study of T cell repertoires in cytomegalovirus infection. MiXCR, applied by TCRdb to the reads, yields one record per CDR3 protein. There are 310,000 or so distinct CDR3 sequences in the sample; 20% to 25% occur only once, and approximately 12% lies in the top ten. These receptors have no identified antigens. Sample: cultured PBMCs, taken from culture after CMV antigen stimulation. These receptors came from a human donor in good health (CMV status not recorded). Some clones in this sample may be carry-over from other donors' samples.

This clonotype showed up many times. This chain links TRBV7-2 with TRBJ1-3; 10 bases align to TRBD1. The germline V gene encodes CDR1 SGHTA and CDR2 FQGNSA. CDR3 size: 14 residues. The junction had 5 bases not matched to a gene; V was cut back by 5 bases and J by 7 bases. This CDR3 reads CASSPGQGMNTIYF. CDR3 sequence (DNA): TGTGCCAGCAGCCCGGGACAGGGGATGAACACCATATATTTT.

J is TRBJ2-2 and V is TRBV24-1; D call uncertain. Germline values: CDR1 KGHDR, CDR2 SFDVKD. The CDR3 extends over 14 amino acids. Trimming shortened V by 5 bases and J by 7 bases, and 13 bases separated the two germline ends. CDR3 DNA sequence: TGTGCCACCAGTGCCCCGGTGATAGGCGGGGAGCTGTTTTTT. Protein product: CATSAPVIGGELFF.

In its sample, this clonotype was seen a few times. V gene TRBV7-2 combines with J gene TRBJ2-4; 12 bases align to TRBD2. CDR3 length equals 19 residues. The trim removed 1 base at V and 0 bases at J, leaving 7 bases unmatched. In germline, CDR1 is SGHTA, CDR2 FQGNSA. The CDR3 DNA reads TGTGCCAGCAGCTTAGGGCTAGCGGGAGGGTCGGGAGCCAAAAACATTCAGTACTTC. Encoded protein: CASSLGLAGGSGAKNIQYF.

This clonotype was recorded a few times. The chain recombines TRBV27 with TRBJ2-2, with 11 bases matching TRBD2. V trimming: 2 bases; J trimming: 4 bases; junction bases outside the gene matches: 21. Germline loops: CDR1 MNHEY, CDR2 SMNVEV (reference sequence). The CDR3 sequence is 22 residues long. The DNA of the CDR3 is TGTGCCAGCAGTTTAAGAGTGGTAGTAGCGGGAGGGCCCTCGATGACCACCGGGGAGCTGTTTTTT. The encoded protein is CASSLRVVVAGGPSMTTGELFF.

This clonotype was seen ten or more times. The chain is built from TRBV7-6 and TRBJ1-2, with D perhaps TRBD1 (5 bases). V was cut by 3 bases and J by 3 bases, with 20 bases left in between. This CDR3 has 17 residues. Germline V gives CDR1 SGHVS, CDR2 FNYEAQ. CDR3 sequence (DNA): TGTGCCAGCAGCTTCGCGACCGGGCAGGGAGCCTACTATGGCTACACCTTC. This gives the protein CASSFATGQGAYYGYTF.

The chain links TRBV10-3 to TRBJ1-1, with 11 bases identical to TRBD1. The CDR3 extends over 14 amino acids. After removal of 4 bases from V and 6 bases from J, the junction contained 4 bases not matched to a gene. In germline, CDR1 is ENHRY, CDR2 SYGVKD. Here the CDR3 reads CAISVDRGRPEAFF. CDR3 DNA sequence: TGTGCCATCAGTGTGGACAGGGGGCGGCCTGAAGCTTTCTTT.

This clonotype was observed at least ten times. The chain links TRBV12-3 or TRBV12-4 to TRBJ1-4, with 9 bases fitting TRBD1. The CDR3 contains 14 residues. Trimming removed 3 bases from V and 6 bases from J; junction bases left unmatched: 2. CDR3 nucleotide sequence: TGTGCCAGCAGTTTTCGGACAGGGGATGAAAAACTGTTTTTT. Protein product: CASSFRTGDEKLFF.

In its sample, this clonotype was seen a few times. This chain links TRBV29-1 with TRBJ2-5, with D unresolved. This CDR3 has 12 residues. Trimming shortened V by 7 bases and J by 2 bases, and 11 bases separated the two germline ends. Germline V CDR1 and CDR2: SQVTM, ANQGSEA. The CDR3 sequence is CSASRSQETQYF. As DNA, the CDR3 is TGCAGCGCCTCGCGGTCGCAAGAGACCCAGTACTTC.

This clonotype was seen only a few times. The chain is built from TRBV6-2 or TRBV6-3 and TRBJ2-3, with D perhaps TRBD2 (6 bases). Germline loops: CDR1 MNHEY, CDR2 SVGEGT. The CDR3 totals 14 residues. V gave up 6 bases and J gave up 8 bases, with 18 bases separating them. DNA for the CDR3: TGTGCCAGCAGGGCCGGGTCGACCGGGGGTACGCAGTATTTT. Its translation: CASRAGSTGGTQYF.

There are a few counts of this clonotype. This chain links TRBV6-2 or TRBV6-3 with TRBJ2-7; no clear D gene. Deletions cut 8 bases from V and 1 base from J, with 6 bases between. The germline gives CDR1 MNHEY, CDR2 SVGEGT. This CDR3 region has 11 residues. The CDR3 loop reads CASAGSYEQYF. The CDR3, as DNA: TGTGCCAGCGCAGGTTCCTACGAGCAGTACTTC.

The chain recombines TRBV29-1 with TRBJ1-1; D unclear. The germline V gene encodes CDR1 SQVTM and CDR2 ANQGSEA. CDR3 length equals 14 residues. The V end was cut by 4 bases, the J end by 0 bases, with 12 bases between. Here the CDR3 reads CSVVTEPMNTEAFF. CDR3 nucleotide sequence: TGCAGCGTTGTAACGGAGCCCATGAACACTGAAGCTTTCTTT.

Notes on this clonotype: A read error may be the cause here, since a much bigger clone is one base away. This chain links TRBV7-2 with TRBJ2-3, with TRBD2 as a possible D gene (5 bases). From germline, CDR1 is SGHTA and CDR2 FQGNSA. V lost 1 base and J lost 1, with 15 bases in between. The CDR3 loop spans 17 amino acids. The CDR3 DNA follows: TGTGCCAGCAGCTTAGTGGTAGACCCAGCGGGCACAGATACGCAGTATTTT. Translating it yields CASSLVVDPAGTDTQYF.

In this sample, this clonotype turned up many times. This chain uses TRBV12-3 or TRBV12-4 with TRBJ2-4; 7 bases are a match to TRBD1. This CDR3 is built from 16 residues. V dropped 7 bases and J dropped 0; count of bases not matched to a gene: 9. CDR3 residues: CASKSGQKLAKNIQYF. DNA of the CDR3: TGTGCCAGCAAATCGGGACAGAAACTAGCCAAAAACATTCAGTACTTC.

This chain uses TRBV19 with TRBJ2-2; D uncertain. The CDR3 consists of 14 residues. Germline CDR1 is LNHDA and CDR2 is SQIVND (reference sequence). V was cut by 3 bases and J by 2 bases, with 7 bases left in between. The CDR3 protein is CASSIFSNTGELFF. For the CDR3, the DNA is TGTGCCAGTAGTATCTTCAGTAACACCGGGGAGCTGTTTTTT.

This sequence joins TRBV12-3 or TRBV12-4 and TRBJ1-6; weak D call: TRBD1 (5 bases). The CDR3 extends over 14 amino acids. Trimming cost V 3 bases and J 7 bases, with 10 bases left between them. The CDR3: CASSFSRVNSPLHF. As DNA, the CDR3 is TGTGCCAGCAGTTTTTCCAGGGTAAATTCACCCCTCCACTTT.

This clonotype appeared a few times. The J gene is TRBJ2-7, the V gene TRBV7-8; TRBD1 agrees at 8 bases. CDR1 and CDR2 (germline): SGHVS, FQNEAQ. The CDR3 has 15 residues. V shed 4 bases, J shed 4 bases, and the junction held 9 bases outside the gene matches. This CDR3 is CASSSRRQGKYEQYF. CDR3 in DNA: TGTGCCAGCAGCTCCCGTCGACAGGGGAAATACGAGCAGTACTTC.

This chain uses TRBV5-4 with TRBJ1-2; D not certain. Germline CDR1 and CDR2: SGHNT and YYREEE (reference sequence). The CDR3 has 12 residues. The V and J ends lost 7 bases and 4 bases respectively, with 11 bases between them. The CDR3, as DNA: TGTGCCAGCGGTGGGGATCCCTATGGCTACACCTTC. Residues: CASGGDPYGYTF.

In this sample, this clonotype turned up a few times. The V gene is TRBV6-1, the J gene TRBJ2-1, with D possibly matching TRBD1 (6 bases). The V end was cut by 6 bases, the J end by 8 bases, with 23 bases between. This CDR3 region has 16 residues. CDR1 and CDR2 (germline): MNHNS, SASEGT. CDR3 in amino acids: CASRDNRVQGRDEQFF. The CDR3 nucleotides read TGTGCCAGCAGGGATAACCGGGTCCAGGGGCGGGATGAGCAGTTCTTC.

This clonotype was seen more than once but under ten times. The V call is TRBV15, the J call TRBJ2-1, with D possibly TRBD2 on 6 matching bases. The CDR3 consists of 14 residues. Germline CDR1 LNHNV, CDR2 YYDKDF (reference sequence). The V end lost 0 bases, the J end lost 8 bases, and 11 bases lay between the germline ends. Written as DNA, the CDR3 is TGTGCCACCAGCAGAGATCCACTAGCAGATGAGCAGTTCTTC. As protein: CATSRDPLADEQFF.

CDR3 region: CSVSREGRAYEQYF. CDR3 sequence (DNA): TGCAGCGTCTCTCGAGAGGGTCGAGCCTACGAGCAGTACTTC. This sequence joins TRBV29-1 and TRBJ2-7; weak D call: TRBD2 (5 bases). V lost 6 bases to trimming and J lost 2 bases, with 17 bases between them. The germline CDR1 and CDR2 sequences are SQVTM and ANQGSEA. The CDR3 covers 14 residues.

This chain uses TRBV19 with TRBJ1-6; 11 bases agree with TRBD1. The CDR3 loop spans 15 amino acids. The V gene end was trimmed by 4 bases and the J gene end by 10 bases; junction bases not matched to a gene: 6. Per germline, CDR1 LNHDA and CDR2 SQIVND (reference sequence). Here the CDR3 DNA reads TGTGCCAGTAGTACCCCCGGGACAGGGGGATCACCCCTCCACTTT. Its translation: CASSTPGTGGSPLHF.

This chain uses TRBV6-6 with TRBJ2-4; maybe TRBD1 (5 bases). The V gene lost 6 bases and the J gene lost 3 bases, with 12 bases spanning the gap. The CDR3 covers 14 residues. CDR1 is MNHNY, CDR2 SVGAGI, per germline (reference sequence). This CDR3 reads CASRDSGLKNIQYF. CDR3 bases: TGTGCCAGCAGAGACTCAGGGCTCAAAAACATTCAGTACTTC.

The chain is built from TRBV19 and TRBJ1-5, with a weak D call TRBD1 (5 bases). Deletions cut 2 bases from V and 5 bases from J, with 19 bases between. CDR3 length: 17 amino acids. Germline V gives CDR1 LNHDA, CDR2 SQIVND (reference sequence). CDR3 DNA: TGTGCCAGTAGTATAAAGCAGGGATGGAGGAGGGATCAGCCCCAGCATTTT. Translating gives CASSIKQGWRRDQPQHF.

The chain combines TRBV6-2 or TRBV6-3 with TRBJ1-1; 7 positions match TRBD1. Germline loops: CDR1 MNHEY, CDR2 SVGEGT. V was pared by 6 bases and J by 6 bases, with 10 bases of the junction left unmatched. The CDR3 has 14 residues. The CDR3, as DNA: TGTGCCAGCAGGCCTTCTGACAGGGCCCCTGAAGCTTTCTTT. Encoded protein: CASRPSDRAPEAFF.

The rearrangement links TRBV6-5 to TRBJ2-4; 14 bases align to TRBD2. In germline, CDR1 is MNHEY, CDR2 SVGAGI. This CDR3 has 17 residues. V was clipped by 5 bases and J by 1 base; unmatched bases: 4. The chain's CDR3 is CASSRGLAGEAKNIQYF. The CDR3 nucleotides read TGTGCCAGCAGTCGGGGACTAGCGGGAGAGGCCAAAAACATTCAGTACTTC.

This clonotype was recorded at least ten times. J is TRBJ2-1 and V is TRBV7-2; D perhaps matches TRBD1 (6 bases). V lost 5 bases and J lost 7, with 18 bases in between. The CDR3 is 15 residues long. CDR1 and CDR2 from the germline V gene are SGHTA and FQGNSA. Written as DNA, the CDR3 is TGTGCCAGCAGCCCCCCCCAAACAGGGTTGAATGAGCAGTTCTTC. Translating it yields CASSPPQTGLNEQFF.

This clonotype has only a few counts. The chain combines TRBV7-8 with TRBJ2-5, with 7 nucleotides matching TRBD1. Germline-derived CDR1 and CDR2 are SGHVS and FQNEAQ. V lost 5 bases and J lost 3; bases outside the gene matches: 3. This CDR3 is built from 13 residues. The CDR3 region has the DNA TGTGCCAGCAGCCCGGACAGGAAAGAGACCCAGTACTTC. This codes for CASSPDRKETQYF.

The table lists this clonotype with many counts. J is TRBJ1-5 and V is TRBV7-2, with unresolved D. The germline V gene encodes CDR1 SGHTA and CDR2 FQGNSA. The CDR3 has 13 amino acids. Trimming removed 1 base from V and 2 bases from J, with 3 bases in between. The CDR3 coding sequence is TGTGCCAGCAGCTTAGATGGCAATCAGCCCCAGCATTTT. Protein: CASSLDGNQPQHF.

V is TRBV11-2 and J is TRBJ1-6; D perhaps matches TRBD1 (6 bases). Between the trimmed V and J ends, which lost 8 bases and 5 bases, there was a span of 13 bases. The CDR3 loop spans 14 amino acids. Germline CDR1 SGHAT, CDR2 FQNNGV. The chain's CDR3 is CASQGRRDNSPLHF. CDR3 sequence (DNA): TGTGCCAGCCAGGGGCGACGGGATAATTCACCCCTCCACTTT.

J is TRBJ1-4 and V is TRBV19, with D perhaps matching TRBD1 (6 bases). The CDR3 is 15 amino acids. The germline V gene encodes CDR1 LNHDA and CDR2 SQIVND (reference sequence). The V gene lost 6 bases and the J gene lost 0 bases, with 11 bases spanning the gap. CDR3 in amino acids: CASRDRPATNEKLFF. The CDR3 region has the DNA TGTGCCAGTAGGGACAGACCTGCAACTAATGAAAAACTGTTTTTT.

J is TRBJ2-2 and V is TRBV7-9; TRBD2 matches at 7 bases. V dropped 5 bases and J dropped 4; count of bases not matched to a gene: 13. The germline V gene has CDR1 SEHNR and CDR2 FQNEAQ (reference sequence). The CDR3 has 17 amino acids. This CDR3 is CASSRNVAGVSTGELFF. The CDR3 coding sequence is TGTGCCAGCAGCAGAAACGTGGCGGGAGTTAGCACCGGGGAGCTGTTTTTT.

CDR3 sequence: CASSYSGGNYGYTF. CDR3 in DNA: TGTGCCAGCAGTTACTCAGGCGGTAACTATGGCTACACCTTC. The chain links TRBV6-5 to TRBJ1-2; the D is unclear. Trimming took 0 bases from V and 1 from J, leaving 6 bases between them. Germline lookup yields CDR1 MNHEY and CDR2 SVGAGI. The CDR3 length is 14 residues.